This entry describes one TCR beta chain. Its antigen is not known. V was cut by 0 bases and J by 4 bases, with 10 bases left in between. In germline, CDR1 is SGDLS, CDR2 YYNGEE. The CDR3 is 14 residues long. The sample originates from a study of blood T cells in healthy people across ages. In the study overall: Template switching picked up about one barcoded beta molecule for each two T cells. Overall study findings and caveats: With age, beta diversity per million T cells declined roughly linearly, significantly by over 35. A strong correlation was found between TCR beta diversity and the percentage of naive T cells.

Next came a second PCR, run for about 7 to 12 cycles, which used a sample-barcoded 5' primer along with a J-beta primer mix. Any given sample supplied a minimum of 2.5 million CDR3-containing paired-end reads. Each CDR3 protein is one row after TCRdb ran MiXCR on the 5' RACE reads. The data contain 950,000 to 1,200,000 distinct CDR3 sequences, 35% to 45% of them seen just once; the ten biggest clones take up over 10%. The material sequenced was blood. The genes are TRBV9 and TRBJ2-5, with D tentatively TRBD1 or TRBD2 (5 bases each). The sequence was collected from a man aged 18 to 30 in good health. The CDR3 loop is CASSVDGGGETQYF. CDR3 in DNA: TGTGCCAGCAGCGTAGATGGTGGGGGAGAGACCCAGTACTTC.